This passage covers 2 T cell receptor beta chains from one sample sequenced in a study of T cells in Graves' hyperthyroidism and ophthalmopathy. Using RNA transcripts as the source, TCR beta CDR3 regions were amplified. The TCR CDR3 first-round RT-PCR relied on the HTBI primer set. TCRdb re-called the multiplex PCR reads through MiXCR, storing one row per CDR3 protein. The profile shows about 350,000 distinct CDR3 sequences, roughly 13% of them singletons. The sample taken for sequencing was blood. The source of these receptors is a woman under 40 with Graves' hyperthyroidism.

This clonotype has a count of ten or more. The genes are TRBV12-3 or TRBV12-4 and TRBJ1-4, with D unresolved. V lost 7 bases and J 7 bases, leaving 13 bases between the germline ends. The CDR3 runs to 13 residues. This CDR3 reads CASTPGSVEKLFF. In DNA, the CDR3 is TGTGCCAGCACTCCTGGCTCGGTTGAAAAACTGTTTTTT.

Many counts were recorded for this clonotype. The CDR3 DNA reads as TGTGCCAGCAGCTCTCAACCCTCTTCTGGGGCCAACGTCCTGACTTTC. Its protein is CASSSQPSSGANVLTF. V is TRBV7-2 and J is TRBJ2-6; D not resolved. Germline CDR1 is SGHTA and CDR2 is FQGNSA. V lost 4 bases to trimming and J lost 1 base, with 11 bases between them. CDR3 size: 16 residues.